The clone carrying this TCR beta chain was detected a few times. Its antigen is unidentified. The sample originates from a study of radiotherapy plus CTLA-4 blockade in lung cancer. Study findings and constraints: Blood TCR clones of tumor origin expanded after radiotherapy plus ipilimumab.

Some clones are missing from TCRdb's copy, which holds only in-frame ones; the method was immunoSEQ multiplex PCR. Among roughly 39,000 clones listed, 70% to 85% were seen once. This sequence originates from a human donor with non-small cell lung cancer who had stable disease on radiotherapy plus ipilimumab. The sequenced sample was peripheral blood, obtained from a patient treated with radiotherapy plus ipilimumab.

The CDR3 DNA follows: TGCGCCAGCCGGCTTGAGGTAGGGGGCGGTCAGCGTTCTGGAAACACCATATATTTT. Protein product: CASRLEVGGGQRSGNTIYF. The rearrangement links TRBV5-1 to TRBJ1-3, with 7 bases matching TRBD1. The CDR3 has 19 residues. Germline-derived CDR1 and CDR2 are SGHRS and YFSETQ. V lost 7 bases and J lost 1; bases outside the gene matches: 20.